This T cell receptor (beta chain) was sequenced in a study of shared clonotypes between healthy human individuals. Germline CDR1 and CDR2: SEHNR and FQNEAQ (reference sequence). The CDR3 covers 17 residues. Deletions cut 5 bases from V and 0 bases from J, with 17 bases between. Details on this clone: Its target is not known.

Every subset had its genomic DNA shared out evenly among several immunoSEQ plates. Sequencing was performed with immunoSEQ multiplex PCR; in TCRdb, only in-frame clones are kept and a portion is missing. The data hold around 2.1 million clones, with 85% to 95% observed a single time. Study observations and caveats: A few donors shared approximately 5% of their naive CD4 clonotypes. Non-shared clonotypes showed lower generation probabilities than clonotypes common to all four donors.

In the naive CD8 group, cells lacked CD45RO and were positively selected for CCR7, so terminally differentiated effector memory CD45RA+ cells were left out. The source is a man between 18 and 29 years old in good health. Some clones in this sample may be carry-over from other donors' samples. The J gene is TRBJ2-1, the V gene TRBV7-9; D gene unclear. Sequences were obtained from naive CD8+ T cells from PBMCs. CDR3 coding DNA: TGTGCCAGCAGCCCAGCTTGGGCGCCAAGCTCCTACAATGAGCAGTTCTTC. This encodes CASSPAWAPSSYNEQFF.